What follows are 22 T cell receptor beta chains derived from one specimen sequenced in a study of T cell repertoires in cytomegalovirus infection. TCRdb re-analysed the reads in MiXCR, keeping a single row per CDR3 protein. The sample lists 200,000 to 300,000 distinct CDR3 sequences; around an eighth were seen once. Specimen: PBMCs. The source is a human donor in good health (CMV status not recorded). Some clones in this sample may be carry-over from other donors' samples.

Many counts were recorded for this clonotype. The chain is built from TRBV6-1 and TRBJ2-6, with D tentatively TRBD1 (6 bases). V lost 6 bases and J lost 0, with 15 bases in between. The germline V gene encodes CDR1 MNHNS and CDR2 SASEGT. CDR3 size: 17 residues. CDR3 in DNA: TGTGCCAGCAGGGGACACCACGAGAGCTCTGGGGCCAACGTCCTGACTTTC. It encodes CASRGHHESSGANVLTF.

This clonotype was observed at least ten times. This chain links TRBV5-4 with TRBJ2-7, with D hard to call. With 0 bases removed from V and 0 bases from J, the gap between germline ends came to 10 bases. This CDR3 region has 15 residues. Germline-derived CDR1 and CDR2 are SGHNT and YYREEE (reference sequence). The CDR3 protein is CASSLGPASSYEQYF. The CDR3 region has the DNA TGTGCCAGCAGCTTGGGGCCGGCCAGCTCCTACGAGCAGTACTTC.

The chain recombines TRBV29-1 with TRBJ1-1; D is ambiguous. This CDR3 spans 11 amino acids. Per the germline V gene, CDR1 is SQVTM and CDR2 is ANQGSEA. V lost 6 bases and J lost 7, with 12 bases in between. CDR3 protein: CSVADGNEAFF. CDR3 bases: TGCAGCGTCGCAGACGGGAATGAAGCTTTCTTT.

This clonotype was found many times. The chain is built from TRBV7-2 and TRBJ1-5; no definite D call. This CDR3 region has 16 residues. Germline V CDR1 and CDR2: SGHTA, FQGNSA. V was clipped by 3 bases and J by 2 bases, with 14 bases between them. Here the CDR3 reads CASSFIGAGGNQPQHF. CDR3 in DNA: TGTGCCAGCAGCTTCATAGGTGCGGGTGGCAATCAGCCCCAGCATTTT.

The rearrangement joins TRBV25-1 to TRBJ1-2, with 7 bases that match TRBD1. Trimming took 7 bases from V and 5 from J; bases not matched to a gene: 4. This CDR3 is built from 12 residues. Germline V lookup: CDR1 MGHDK, CDR2 SYGVNS. The DNA of the CDR3 is TGTGCCAGCACCGCGACAGGGTATGGCTACACCTTC. This gives the protein CASTATGYGYTF.

The chain uses TRBV9 and TRBJ2-7; 10 nucleotides align to TRBD2. Germline CDR1 SGDLS, CDR2 YYNGEE. The ends lost 3 bases at V and 0 bases at J; junction bases unmatched: 6. CDR3 size: 16 residues. CDR3 sequence reads: CASSEGSGGASYEQYF. DNA for the CDR3: TGTGCCAGCAGCGAGGGGAGCGGGGGGGCCTCCTACGAGCAGTACTTC.

This clonotype was seen only a few times. The V call is TRBV7-9, the J call TRBJ1-1; possible D gene TRBD1, 6 bases. Per the germline V gene, CDR1 is SEHNR and CDR2 is FQNEAQ (reference sequence). The CDR3 has 13 residues. V shed 5 bases and J shed 7 bases, with 14 bases lying between them. In DNA form, the CDR3 reads TGTGCCAGCAGCGTCAGGGGAACGGATGAAGCTTTCTTT. It codes for CASSVRGTDEAFF.

This clonotype was counted a few times. The chain uses TRBV6-2 or TRBV6-3 and TRBJ1-1, with 9 bases aligning to TRBD1. CDR1 and CDR2 from the germline V gene are MNHEY and SVGEGT. After removal of 6 bases from V and 1 base from J, the junction contained 3 bases not matched to a gene. The CDR3 consists of 14 residues. This CDR3 reads CASRSDRGNTEAFF. The CDR3 bases are TGTGCCAGCAGATCGGACAGGGGGAACACTGAAGCTTTCTTT.

This chain joins TRBV19 and TRBJ2-7; D unclear. Germline CDR1 LNHDA, CDR2 SQIVND (reference sequence). The CDR3 extends over 14 amino acids. V was trimmed by 3 bases and J by 0 bases, leaving 9 bases between them. The CDR3: CASSIASSSYEQYF. The CDR3, as DNA: TGTGCCAGTAGTATCGCCAGCAGCTCCTACGAGCAGTACTTC.

In its sample, this clonotype was seen many times. The rearrangement links TRBV7-2 to TRBJ1-2; perhaps TRBD1 as D (6 bases). CDR1 and CDR2 from the germline V gene are SGHTA and FQGNSA. The CDR3 extends over 13 amino acids. Between the trimmed V and J ends, which lost 5 bases and 3 bases, there was a span of 10 bases. The CDR3 sequence is CASSPSGDYGYTF. CDR3 DNA sequence: TGTGCCAGCAGCCCCTCAGGGGACTATGGCTACACCTTC.

In this sample, this clonotype turned up many times. V and J are TRBV5-1 and TRBJ2-7; 13 bases align to TRBD2. The CDR3 has 16 residues. The J segment lost 5 bases and the V segment lost 5 bases, leaving 10 bases of the junction unmatched. The germline V gene encodes CDR1 SGHRS and CDR2 YFSETQ. Written as DNA, the CDR3 is TGCGCCAGCAGGGCCGGGACTAGCGGGGCGGATGACGAGCAGTACTTC. Translated: CASRAGTSGADDEQYF.

There are a few counts of this clonotype. The chain has TRBV7-2 and TRBJ2-1, with 11 bases matching TRBD2. J lost 9 bases, V lost 4 bases, and 8 bases had no gene match. CDR1 and CDR2 (germline): SGHTA, FQGNSA. The length of the CDR3 is 15 residues. The chain's CDR3 is CASSSASGGLGEQFF. The CDR3 DNA reads TGTGCCAGCAGCTCAGCTAGCGGGGGGTTGGGTGAGCAGTTCTTC.

This clonotype was recorded at least ten times. The CDR3 coding sequence is TGTGCCAGCAGTTTAGACAGGGGAGCCACTGAAGCTTTCTTT. Translation gives CASSLDRGATEAFF. J is TRBJ1-1 and V is TRBV6-2 or TRBV6-3; the match to TRBD1 covers 8 bases. The CDR3 sequence is 14 residues long. V lost 4 bases and J lost 4; bases outside the gene matches: 5. Looked up from germline, CDR1 is MNHEY and CDR2 is SVGEGT.

This clonotype was detected many times. This chain links TRBV7-2 with TRBJ1-1; TRBD1 might be the D (6 bases). V lost 1 base, J lost 1 base, and 16 bases lay in between. The CDR3 has 17 amino acids. The germline V gene encodes CDR1 SGHTA and CDR2 FQGNSA. The DNA for the CDR3 is TGTGCCAGCAGCTTAGAGAGGGAAACAGGGCCGAACACTGAAGCTTTCTTT. Residues: CASSLERETGPNTEAFF.

In this sample, this clonotype turned up many times. The rearrangement uses TRBV7-2 and TRBJ2-2; D gene ambiguous. The V and J ends lost 1 base and 8 bases respectively, with 2 bases between them. The CDR3 has 11 amino acids. The germline CDR1 and CDR2 sequences are SGHTA and FQGNSA. The CDR3 here is CASSLEGELFF. The DNA for the CDR3 is TGTGCCAGCAGCTTAGAGGGGGAGCTGTTTTTT. Combining the CDR3 with reference TRBV7-2 and TRBJ2-2 gives the whole variable domain GAGVSQSPSNKVTEKGKDVELRCDPISGHTALYWYRQSLGQGLEFLIYFQGNSAPDKSGLPSDRFSAERTGGSVSTLTIQRTQQEDSAVYLCASSLEGELFFGEGSRLTVL.

This clonotype was observed a few times. The chain uses TRBV29-1 and TRBJ2-7; 10 bases line up with TRBD1. Germline CDR1 and CDR2: SQVTM and ANQGSEA. CDR3 size: 14 residues. V dropped 6 bases and J dropped 1; count of bases not matched to a gene: 6. CDR3 sequence (DNA): TGCAGCGTCATAGGACAGGGGGGATCCTACGAGCAGTACTTC. It is translated as CSVIGQGGSYEQYF.

This clonotype came up many times. The V gene is TRBV7-2, the J gene TRBJ1-2; unclear D gene. The CDR3 contains 14 residues. Per germline, CDR1 SGHTA and CDR2 FQGNSA. V shed 5 bases and J shed 2 bases, with 12 bases lying between them. The CDR3 sequence is CASSHGWRNYGYTF. The CDR3 nucleotides are TGTGCCAGCAGCCATGGTTGGAGGAACTATGGCTACACCTTC.

This clonotype came up many times. DNA of the CDR3: TGTGCCAGCAGCCCCCGAGGGAGGGTGGCAGAAGATACGCAGTATTTT. As protein: CASSPRGRVAEDTQYF. This chain uses TRBV7-9 with TRBJ2-3, with 7 bases lining up with TRBD2. After removal of 5 bases from V and 5 bases from J, the junction contained 13 bases not matched to a gene. The CDR3 has 16 residues. Germline lookup yields CDR1 SEHNR and CDR2 FQNEAQ (reference sequence). Using reference TRBV7-9 and TRBJ2-3 for the parts outside the CDR3, the full variable domain is DTGVSQNPRHKITKRGQNVTFRCDPISEHNRLYWYRQTLGQGPEFLTYFQNEAQLEKSRLLSDRFSAERPKGSFSTLEIQRTEQGDSAMYLCASSPRGRVAEDTQYFGPGTRLTVL.

This clonotype was picked up many times. The chain recombines TRBV19 with TRBJ1-5; D remains ambiguous. V lost 0 bases and J 9 bases, leaving 15 bases between the germline ends. CDR1 LNHDA and CDR2 SQIVND come from the germline V gene (reference sequence). This CDR3 spans 15 amino acids. The DNA of the CDR3 is TGTGCCAGTAGTATAGATCCCGGGAGGACCATGCCCCAGCATTTT. Its translation is CASSIDPGRTMPQHF.

This clonotype appeared many times. The CDR3 DNA follows: TGTGCCAGCAGCGGGGGGGCCACCCAGTACTTC. Translating gives CASSGGATQYF. This chain joins TRBV7-2 and TRBJ2-5; TRBD2 is a possible D gene (7 bases). The CDR3 length is 11 residues. The V gene lost 5 bases and the J gene lost 8 bases, with 9 bases spanning the gap. Germline values: CDR1 SGHTA, CDR2 FQGNSA.

The table lists this clonotype with many counts. The chain couples TRBV7-9 to TRBJ2-3; 8 bases are shared with TRBD1. V lost 5 bases to trimming and J lost 6 bases; unmatched junction nucleotides: 13. The CDR3 has 16 amino acids. Germline V gene lookup returns CDR1 SEHNR and CDR2 FQNEAQ (reference sequence). The CDR3, as DNA: TGTGCCAGCAGCACAAGGACAGGGTCCTTCAGCGATACGCAGTATTTT. It is translated as CASSTRTGSFSDTQYF. Full variable domain (outside the CDR3, taken from reference TRBV7-9 and TRBJ2-3): DTGVSQNPRHKITKRGQNVTFRCDPISEHNRLYWYRQTLGQGPEFLTYFQNEAQLEKSRLLSDRFSAERPKGSFSTLEIQRTEQGDSAMYLCASSTRTGSFSDTQYFGPGTRLTVL.

This sequence joins TRBV19 and TRBJ1-5, with D maybe TRBD1 (5 bases). The germline CDR1 and CDR2 sequences are LNHDA and SQIVND (reference sequence). Trimming stripped 6 bases from V and 8 bases from J, with 20 bases between. The length of the CDR3 is 15 residues. The CDR3 DNA follows: TGTGCCAGTAGCCCCGGGGGACGGTGGGCCGAGCCCCAGCATTTT. Protein product: CASSPGGRWAEPQHF.